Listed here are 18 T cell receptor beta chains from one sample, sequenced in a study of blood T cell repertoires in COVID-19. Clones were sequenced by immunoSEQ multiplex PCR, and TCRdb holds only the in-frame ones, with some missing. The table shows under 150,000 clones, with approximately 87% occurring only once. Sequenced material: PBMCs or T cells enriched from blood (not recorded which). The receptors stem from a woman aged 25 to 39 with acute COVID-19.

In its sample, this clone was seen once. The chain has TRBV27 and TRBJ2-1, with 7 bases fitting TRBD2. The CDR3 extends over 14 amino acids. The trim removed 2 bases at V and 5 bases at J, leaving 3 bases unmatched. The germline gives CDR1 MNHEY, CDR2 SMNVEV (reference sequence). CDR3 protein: CASSLGGGNNEQFF. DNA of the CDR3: TGTGCCAGCAGTTTAGGGGGAGGGAACAATGAGCAGTTCTTC.

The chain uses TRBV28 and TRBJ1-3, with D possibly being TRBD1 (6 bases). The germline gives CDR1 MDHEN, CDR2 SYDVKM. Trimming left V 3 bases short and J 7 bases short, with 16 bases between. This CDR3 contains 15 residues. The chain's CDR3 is CASSLRQEGWNTIYF. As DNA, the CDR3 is TGTGCCAGCAGTTTGCGACAGGAAGGTTGGAACACCATATATTTT.

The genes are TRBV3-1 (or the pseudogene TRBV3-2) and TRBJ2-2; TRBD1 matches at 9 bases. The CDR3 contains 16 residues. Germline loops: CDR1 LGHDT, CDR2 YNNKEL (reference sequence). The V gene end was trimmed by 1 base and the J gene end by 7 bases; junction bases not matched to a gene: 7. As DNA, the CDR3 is TGTGCCAGCAGCCAAGGAGGGACAGGGTTCATCGGGGAGCTGTTTTTT. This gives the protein CASSQGGTGFIGELFF.

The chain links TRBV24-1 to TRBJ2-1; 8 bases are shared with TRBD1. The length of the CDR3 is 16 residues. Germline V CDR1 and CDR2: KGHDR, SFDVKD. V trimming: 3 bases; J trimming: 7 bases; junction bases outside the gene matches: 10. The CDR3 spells CATSDPMTGVVNEQFF. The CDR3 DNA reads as TGTGCCACCAGTGATCCAATGACAGGGGTGGTAAATGAGCAGTTCTTC.

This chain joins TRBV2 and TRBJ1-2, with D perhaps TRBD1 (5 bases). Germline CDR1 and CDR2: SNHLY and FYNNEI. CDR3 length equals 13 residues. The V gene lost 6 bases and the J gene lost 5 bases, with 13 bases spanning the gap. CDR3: CASRDDRIYGYTF. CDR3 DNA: TGTGCCAGCAGGGACGACAGAATTTATGGCTACACCTTC.

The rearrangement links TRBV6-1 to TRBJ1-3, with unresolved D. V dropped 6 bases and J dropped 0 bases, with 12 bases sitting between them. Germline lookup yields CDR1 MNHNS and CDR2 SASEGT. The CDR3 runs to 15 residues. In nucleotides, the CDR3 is TGTGCCAGCAGGCCAACACCAAGCTCTGGAAACACCATATATTTT. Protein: CASRPTPSSGNTIYF.

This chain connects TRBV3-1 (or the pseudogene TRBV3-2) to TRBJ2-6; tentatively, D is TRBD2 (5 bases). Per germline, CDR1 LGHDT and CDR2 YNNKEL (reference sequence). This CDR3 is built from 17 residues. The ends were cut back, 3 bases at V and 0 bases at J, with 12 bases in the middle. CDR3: CASSQGSADSGANVLTF. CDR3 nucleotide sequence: TGTGCCAGCAGCCAGGGTAGCGCAGACTCTGGGGCCAACGTCCTGACTTTC.

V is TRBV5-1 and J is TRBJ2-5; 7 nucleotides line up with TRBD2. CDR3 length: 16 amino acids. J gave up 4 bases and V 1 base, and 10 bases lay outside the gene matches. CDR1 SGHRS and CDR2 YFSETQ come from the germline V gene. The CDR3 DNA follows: TGCGCCAGCAGCTTGTTGTTGTGGGAGGGCCGAGAGACCCAGTACTTC. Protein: CASSLLLWEGRETQYF.

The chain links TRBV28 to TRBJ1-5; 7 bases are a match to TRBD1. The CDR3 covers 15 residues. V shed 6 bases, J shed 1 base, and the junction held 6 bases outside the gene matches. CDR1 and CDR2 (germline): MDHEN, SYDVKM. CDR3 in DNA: TGTGCCAGCAGCTACCTGACAGGGAGCAATCAGCCCCAGCATTTT. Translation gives CASSYLTGSNQPQHF.

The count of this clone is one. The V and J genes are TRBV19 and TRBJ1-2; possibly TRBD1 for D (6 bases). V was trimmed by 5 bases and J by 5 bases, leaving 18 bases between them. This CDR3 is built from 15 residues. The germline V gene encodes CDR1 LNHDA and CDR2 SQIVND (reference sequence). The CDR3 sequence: CASSPNPGGTYGYTF. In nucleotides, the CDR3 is TGTGCCAGTAGTCCCAACCCGGGGGGGACATATGGCTACACCTTC.

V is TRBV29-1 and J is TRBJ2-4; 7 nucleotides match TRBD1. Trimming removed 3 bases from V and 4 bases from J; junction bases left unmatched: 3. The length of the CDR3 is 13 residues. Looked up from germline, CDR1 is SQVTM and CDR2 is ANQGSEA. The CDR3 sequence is CSVETGIKNIQYF. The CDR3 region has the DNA TGCAGCGTTGAGACAGGGATAAAAAACATTCAGTACTTC.

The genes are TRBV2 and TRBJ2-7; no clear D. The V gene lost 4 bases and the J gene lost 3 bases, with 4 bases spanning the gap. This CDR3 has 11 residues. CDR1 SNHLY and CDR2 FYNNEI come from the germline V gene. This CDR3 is CASSASYEQYF. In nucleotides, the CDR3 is TGTGCCAGCAGTGCTAGCTACGAGCAGTACTTC. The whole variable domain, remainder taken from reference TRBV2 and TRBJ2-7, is EPEVTQTPSHQVTQMGQEVILRCVPISNHLYFYWYRQILGQKVEFLVSFYNNEISEKSEIFDDQFSVERPDGSNFTLKIRSTKLEDSAMYFCASSASYEQYFGPGTRLTVT.

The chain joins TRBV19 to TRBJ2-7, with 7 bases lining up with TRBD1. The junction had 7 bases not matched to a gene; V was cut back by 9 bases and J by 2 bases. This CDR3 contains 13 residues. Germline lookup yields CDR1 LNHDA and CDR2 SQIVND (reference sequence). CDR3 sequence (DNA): TGTGCCAGCGAGGACAGGATGACCTACGAGCAGTACTTC. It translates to CASEDRMTYEQYF.

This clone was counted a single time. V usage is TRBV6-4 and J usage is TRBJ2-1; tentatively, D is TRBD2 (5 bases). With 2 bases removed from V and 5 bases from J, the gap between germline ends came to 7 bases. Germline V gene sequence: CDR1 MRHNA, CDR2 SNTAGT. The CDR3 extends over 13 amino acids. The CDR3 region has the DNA TGTGCCAGCAGTGACGGGAGCCACAATGAGCAGTTCTTC. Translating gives CASSDGSHNEQFF.

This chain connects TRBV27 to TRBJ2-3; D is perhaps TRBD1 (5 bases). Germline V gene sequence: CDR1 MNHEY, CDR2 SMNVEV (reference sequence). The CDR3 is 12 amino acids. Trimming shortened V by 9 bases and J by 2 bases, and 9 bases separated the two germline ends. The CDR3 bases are TGTGCCAGTGGGGCCTTCACAGATACGCAGTATTTT. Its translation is CASGAFTDTQYF.

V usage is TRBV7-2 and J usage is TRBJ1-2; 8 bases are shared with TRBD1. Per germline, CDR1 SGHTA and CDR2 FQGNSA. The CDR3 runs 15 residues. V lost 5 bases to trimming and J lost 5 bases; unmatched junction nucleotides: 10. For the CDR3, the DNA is TGTGCCAGCAGCCCCCCGCCCCGACAGGGGTATGGCTACACCTTC. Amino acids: CASSPPPRQGYGYTF.

The CDR3 sequence: CASSKQGNTIYF. The CDR3 DNA reads as TGTGCCAGCAGTAAACAGGGAAACACCATATATTTT. The J gene is TRBJ1-3, the V gene TRBV12-3 or TRBV12-4; D is uncertain. The CDR3 extends over 12 amino acids. V gave up 5 bases and J gave up 4 bases, with 6 bases separating them.

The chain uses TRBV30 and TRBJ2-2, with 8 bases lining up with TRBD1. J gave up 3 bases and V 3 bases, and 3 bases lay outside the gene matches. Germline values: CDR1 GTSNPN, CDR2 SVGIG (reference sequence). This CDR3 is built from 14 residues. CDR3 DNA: TGTGCCTGGAGGGACAGGGTGTACACCGGGGAGCTGTTTTTT. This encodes CAWRDRVYTGELFF.